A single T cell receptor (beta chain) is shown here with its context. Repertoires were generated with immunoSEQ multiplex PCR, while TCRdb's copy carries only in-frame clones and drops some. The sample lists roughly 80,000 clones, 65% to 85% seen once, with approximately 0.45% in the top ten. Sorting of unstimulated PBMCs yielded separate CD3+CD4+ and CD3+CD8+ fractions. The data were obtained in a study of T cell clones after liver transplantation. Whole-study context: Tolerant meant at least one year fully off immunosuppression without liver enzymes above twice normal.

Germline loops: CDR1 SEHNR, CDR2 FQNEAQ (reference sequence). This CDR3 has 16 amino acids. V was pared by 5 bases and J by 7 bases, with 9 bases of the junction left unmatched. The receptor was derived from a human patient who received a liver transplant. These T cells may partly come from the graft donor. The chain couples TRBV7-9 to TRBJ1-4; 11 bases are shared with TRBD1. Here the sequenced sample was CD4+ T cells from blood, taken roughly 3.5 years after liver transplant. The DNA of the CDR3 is TGTGCCAGCAGCCTACAACGGACAGGGGGCGGTGAAAAACTGTTTTTT. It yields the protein CASSLQRTGGGEKLFF.